The rows below give T cell receptor beta chains drawn from one sample of a study of blood T cell repertoires in COVID-19. TCRdb keeps only in-frame clones here, not all; method: immunoSEQ multiplex PCR. This table has tens of thousands of clones, around 86% appearing once. The source material was peripheral blood. The source is a human donor in a cohort sampled during active COVID-19. Both conserved end residues are part of each CDR3. D genes are given only for firm matches. Only some rows state a clone size, as once, few, many or a class for expanded clones.

TRBJ1-2 17 NA NA TRBV15 CATSRVSWGESNYGYTF TGTGCCACCAGCAGGGTGAGTTGGGGGGAGTCTAACTATGGCTACACCTTC
TRBJ2-7 14 NA NA TRBV7-6 CASSPGLANYEQYF TGTGCCAGCAGCCCGGGACTCGCCAACTACGAGCAGTACTTC
TRBJ2-2 15 once TRBD2 TRBV19 CASTLGWGGTGELFF TGTGCCAGTACCTTAGGCTGGGGGGGAACCGGGGAGCTGTTTTTT
TRBJ2-5 15 NA NA TRBV27 CASSLIRGPQETQYF TGTGCCAGCAGTTTAATCAGGGGCCCTCAAGAGACCCAGTACTTC
TRBJ1-5 16 NA TRBD1 TRBV19 CASSIKRQGGNQPQHF TGTGCCAGTAGTATAAAAAGGCAGGGGGGCAATCAGCCCCAGCATTTT
TRBJ2-3 13 NA TRBD2 TRBV12-3/TRBV12-4 CASRVAGGGTQYF TGTGCCAGCAGAGTAGCGGGAGGGGGTACGCAGTATTTT
TRBJ1-1 13 NA NA TRBV13 CASSRAYRGTAFF TGTGCCAGCAGCAGAGCCTATCGGGGAACGGCTTTCTTT
TRBJ1-4 16 NA NA TRBV7-9 CASSLVQVPVGEKLFF TGTGCCAGCAGCTTAGTTCAAGTCCCGGTCGGTGAAAAACTGTTTTTT
TRBJ1-3 16 NA NA TRBV9 CASSVLQGDSGNTIYF TGTGCCAGCAGCGTATTACAGGGAGATTCTGGAAACACCATATATTTT
TRBJ2-1 15 NA NA TRBV9 CASSVASLSYNEQFF TGTGCCAGCAGCGTAGCTAGCCTCTCCTACAATGAGCAGTTCTTC
TRBJ1-3 14 NA TRBD1 TRBV7-3 CASSQGQRGNTIYF TGTGCCAGCAGCCAGGGACAGCGTGGAAACACCATATATTTT
TRBJ1-2 12 NA NA TRBV28 CASRPNLYGYTF TGTGCCAGCAGACCTAACCTTTATGGCTACACCTTC
TRBJ2-7 14 NA NA TRBV7-9 CASSLRTEEYEQYF TGTGCCAGCAGCTTAAGGACAGAAGAATACGAGCAGTACTTC
TRBJ2-2 20 NA TRBD2 TRBV5-1 CASSSLTSGKVLANTGELFF TGCGCCAGCAGCTCCTTGACTAGCGGGAAAGTTCTCGCGAACACCGGGGAGCTGTTTTTT
TRBJ1-1 12 NA TRBD1 TRBV7-6 CASSPGGPEAFF TGTGCCAGCAGCCCAGGGGGCCCTGAAGCTTTCTTT
TRBJ1-2 12 NA NA TRBV29-1 CSVASDTDGYTF TGCAGCGTTGCATCTGATACGGATGGCTACACCTTC
TRBJ2-3 15 NA TRBD2 TRBV19 CASSFSGTSTDTQYF TGTGCCAGTAGTTTCAGCGGGACTAGCACAGATACGCAGTATTTT
TRBJ2-7 14 NA NA TRBV2 CASSGQGPLYEQYF TGTGCCAGCAGTGGCCAGGGGCCACTCTACGAGCAGTACTTC
TRBJ1-2 15 NA NA TRBV6-5 CASSYSLTANYGYTF TGTGCCAGCAGTTACTCTTTGACAGCTAACTATGGCTACACCTTC
TRBJ2-7 17 NA NA TRBV5-4 CASSRGGKGPSSYEQYF TGTGCCAGCAGCCGGGGCGGGAAAGGGCCGAGCTCCTACGAGCAGTACTTC
TRBJ2-1 12 NA NA TRBV3-1/TRBV3-2 CASSASVNEQFF TGTGCCAGCAGCGCGTCGGTCAATGAGCAGTTCTTC
TRBJ2-2 14 NA TRBD1 TRBV19 CAVRGQGATGELFF TGTGCCGTTAGAGGACAGGGGGCTACCGGGGAGCTGTTTTTT
TRBJ1-4 12 NA TRBD1 TRBV30 CAWSLTGGKLFF TGTGCCTGGAGTCTTACAGGGGGAAAACTGTTTTTT
TRBJ1-6 14 NA TRBD1 TRBV6-5 CASSQTGDNSPLHF TGTGCCAGCAGCCAGACAGGGGATAATTCACCCCTCCACTTT
TRBJ1-6 15 NA NA TRBV11-2 CASSLGVSYNSPLHF TGTGCCAGCAGCTTAGGAGTCTCCTATAATTCACCCCTCCACTTT
TRBJ2-1 16 NA NA TRBV15 CATSGHRGSGYNEQFF TGTGCCACCAGCGGCCACCGGGGTAGCGGATACAATGAGCAGTTCTTC
TRBJ1-3 15 NA NA TRBV5-6 CASSRWGVAGNTIYF TGTGCCAGCAGCCGCTGGGGGGTGGCTGGAAACACCATATATTTT
TRBJ2-7 13 NA NA TRBV6-5 CASTRQERNEQYF TGTGCCAGCACGCGTCAGGAAAGGAACGAGCAGTACTTC
TRBJ1-2 14 NA NA TRBV23-1 CASSQSRDRYGYTF TGCGCCAGCAGTCAATCGAGAGACAGATATGGCTACACCTTC